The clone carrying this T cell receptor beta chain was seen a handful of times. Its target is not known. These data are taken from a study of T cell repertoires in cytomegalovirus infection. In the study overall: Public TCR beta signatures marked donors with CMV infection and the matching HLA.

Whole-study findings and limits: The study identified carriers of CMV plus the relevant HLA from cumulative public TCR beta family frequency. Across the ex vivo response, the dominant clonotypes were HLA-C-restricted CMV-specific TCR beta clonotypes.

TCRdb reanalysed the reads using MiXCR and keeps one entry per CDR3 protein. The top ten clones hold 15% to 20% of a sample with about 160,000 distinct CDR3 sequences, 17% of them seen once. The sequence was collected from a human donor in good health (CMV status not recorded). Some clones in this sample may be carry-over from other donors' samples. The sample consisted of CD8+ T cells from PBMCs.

The CDR3, as DNA: TGTGCCAGCAGTATCGCCAAGGGATACGAGCAGTACTTC. Amino acids: CASSIAKGYEQYF. The chain couples TRBV28 to TRBJ2-7; D remains ambiguous. The V and J ends lost 5 bases and 4 bases respectively, with 12 bases between them. Germline CDR1 reads MDHEN; CDR2 reads SYDVKM. The CDR3 is 13 amino acids.